In this sample, the clone carrying this TCR beta chain turned up many times. There were TCR beta CDR3 regions amplified from RNA transcripts. TCR CDR3 regions were first amplified by RT-PCR with HTBI primers. A single record per CDR3 protein comes from TCRdb applying MiXCR to the multiplex PCR reads. The data contain 300,000 to 400,000 distinct CDR3 sequences, roughly 21% of them seen just once; the ten biggest clones take up about 50%. This CDR3 region has 16 residues. V was clipped by 5 bases and J by 0 bases; unmatched bases: 7. From germline, CDR1 is SGHVS and CDR2 FQNEAQ. This sample stems from a study of T cells in Graves' hyperthyroidism and ophthalmopathy. No ophthalmopathy progression within 18 months constituted stable Graves' hyperthyroidism.

The sample consisted of blood. The sequence was obtained from a woman in her forties or fifties with Graves' hyperthyroidism. The genes are TRBV7-8 and TRBJ2-3; 8 positions match TRBD2. Written as DNA, the CDR3 is TGTGCCAGCAGCGAACTAGCGGCTACTAGCACAGATACGCAGTATTTT. Translation: CASSELAATSTDTQYF. Full variable domain (remainder filled in from reference TRBV7-8 and TRBJ2-3): GAGVSQSPRYKVAKRGQDVALRCDPISGHVSLFWYQQALGQGPEFLTYFQNEAQLDKSGLPSDRFFAERPEGSVSTLKIQRTQQEDSAVYLCASSELAATSTDTQYFGPGTRLTVL.